Listed here are 15 T cell receptor beta chains from one sample, sequenced in a study of blood T cells in healthy people across ages. Sample-barcoded 5' priming and a J-beta primer mix drove a second PCR of 7 to 11 cycles. Each CDR3 protein gets one entry after TCRdb re-called the 5' RACE reads with MiXCR. The sample has 650,000 to 1,000,000 distinct CDR3 sequences; roughly 40% are singletons. Sequenced sample: blood. The receptors here all came from a man between 18 and 35 years old in good health.

This clonotype was recorded only once. A much larger clone differs by one base, so this may be a read error. The chain links TRBV4-3 to TRBJ2-3, with D unclear. Looked up from germline, CDR1 is LGHNA and CDR2 is YSLEER. The CDR3 has 14 amino acids. Written as DNA, the CDR3 is TGCACCAGCAGCCAAGATGCTAGCACAGATACGCAGTATTTT. Amino acid sequence: CTSSQDASTDTQYF.

This clonotype showed up many times. The rearrangement joins TRBV5-1 to TRBJ2-1; D is possibly TRBD2 (6 bases). Germline CDR1 is SGHRS and CDR2 is YFSETQ. V lost 0 bases to trimming and J lost 8 bases, with 15 bases between them. The CDR3 contains 15 residues. The CDR3 region is CASSLAGREVDEQFF. The CDR3 DNA sequence: TGCGCCAGCAGCTTGGCTGGCAGGGAGGTAGATGAGCAGTTCTTC.

This clonotype was seen only a few times. The chain couples TRBV5-6 to TRBJ1-6; no clear D. The germline V gene has CDR1 SGHDT and CDR2 YYEEEE. V was trimmed by 2 bases and J by 6 bases, leaving 6 bases between them. This CDR3 comprises 13 residues. In DNA form, the CDR3 reads TGTGCCAGCAGCTTCAGAACTAATTCACCCCTCCACTTT. Encoded protein: CASSFRTNSPLHF.

In its sample, this clonotype was seen a few times. This chain uses TRBV6-2 or TRBV6-3 with TRBJ2-3, with D uncertain. With 5 bases removed from V and 2 bases from J, the gap between germline ends came to 11 bases. Germline assignment: CDR1 MNHEY and CDR2 SVGEGT. CDR3 length: 14 residues. DNA for the CDR3: TGTGCCAGCAGTGAGAGATTTTTCACAGATACGCAGTATTTT. This gives the protein CASSERFFTDTQYF.

This clonotype has at least ten counts. The chain employs TRBV4-3 and TRBJ2-3; no reliable D call. Trimming stripped 0 bases from V and 5 bases from J, with 6 bases between. The CDR3 is made up of 13 amino acids. The germline V gene encodes CDR1 LGHNA and CDR2 YSLEER. CDR3 in amino acids: CASSQDRVDTQYF. For the CDR3, the DNA is TGCGCCAGCAGCCAAGATCGGGTAGATACGCAGTATTTT.

Only a few counts were recorded for this clonotype. V is TRBV20-1 and J is TRBJ2-1; 7 nucleotides align to TRBD2. The J call could be wrong; TRBJ2-7 is a better fit for the DNA end. The length of the CDR3 is 18 residues. The germline V gene encodes CDR1 DFQATT and CDR2 SNEGSKA (reference sequence). CDR3 sequence (DNA): TGCAGTGCCATAGACACCACCTTGCGGGGGAGCTCCTACAATGAGCAGTACTTC. It codes for CSAIDTTLRGSSYNEQYF.

The CDR3 nucleotides read TGCGCCAGCAGCCAAACGATAAATTATAGCAATCAGCCCCAGCATTTT. This gives the protein CASSQTINYSNQPQHF. V usage is TRBV4-1 and J usage is TRBJ1-5; D is undetermined. Trimming cost V 2 bases and J 0 bases, with 11 bases left between them. CDR1 MGHRA and CDR2 YSYEKL come from the germline V gene. The CDR3 has 16 residues.

This sequence joins TRBV6-1 and TRBJ1-2, with D possibly matching TRBD1 (6 bases). The CDR3 sequence is 13 residues long. V lost 4 bases and J lost 8, with 14 bases in between. Per germline, CDR1 MNHNS and CDR2 SASEGT. CDR3 in DNA: TGTGCCAGCAGTGCAAGCCGACAGGACGGCTACACCTTC. It translates to CASSASRQDGYTF.

This clonotype was observed at least ten times. This chain connects TRBV7-2 to TRBJ2-5, with 7 bases fitting TRBD2. From germline, CDR1 is SGHTA and CDR2 FQGNSA. The CDR3 consists of 14 residues. V gave up 2 bases and J gave up 2 bases; unmatched junction bases: 2. The CDR3 region has the DNA TGTGCCAGCAGCTTAACTAGCGAGCAAGAGACCCAGTACTTC. Protein: CASSLTSEQETQYF.

The gene calls are TRBV6-1 and TRBJ2-7; D is unclear. The germline gives CDR1 MNHNS, CDR2 SASEGT. Trimming took 7 bases from V and 2 from J, leaving 18 bases between them. The CDR3 is 15 residues long. The CDR3 loop is CASTRPEEYPYEQYF. The DNA of the CDR3 is TGTGCCAGCACTCGCCCCGAGGAGTATCCCTACGAGCAGTACTTC.

Points on this clonotype: Given a much more abundant clone one base away, this may be a read error. The genes are TRBV28 and TRBJ1-3; TRBD1 might be the D (5 bases). The CDR3 spans 15 residues. Per germline, CDR1 MDHEN and CDR2 SYDVKM. The CDR3 protein is CASKTGTGVGNNIYF. The CDR3 nucleotides are TGTGCCAGCAAAACCGGGACGGGTGTTGGAAACAACATATATTTT.

The genes are TRBV7-2 and TRBJ1-5, with TRBD1 identical over 7 bases. Germline CDR1 reads SGHTA; CDR2 reads FQGNSA. The CDR3 is made up of 15 amino acids. Trimming removed 5 bases from V and 2 bases from J; junction bases left unmatched: 6. The CDR3 bases are TGTGCCAGCAGCGGCTCCGGGACAGGCAATCAGCCCCAGCATTTT. Translated, it gives CASSGSGTGNQPQHF. The full variable domain, its missing parts supplied by reference TRBV7-2 and TRBJ1-5, is GAGVSQSPSNKVTEKGKDVELRCDPISGHTALYWYRQSLGQGLEFLIYFQGNSAPDKSGLPSDRFSAERTGGSVSTLTIQRTQQEDSAVYLCASSGSGTGNQPQHFGDGTRLSIL.

This chain joins TRBV12-3 or TRBV12-4 and TRBJ2-5, with 10 bases matching TRBD2. The CDR3 spans 17 residues. Trimming at V came to 5 bases and at J to 7 bases, leaving 16 bases not matched to a gene. The CDR3 coding sequence is TGTGCCAGCAGTCCGAACCCCATAGCGGGGGGCAGTGGGACCCAGTACTTC. It yields the protein CASSPNPIAGGSGTQYF.

This rearrangement joins TRBV3-1 to TRBJ2-1; 9 positions agree with TRBD1. The CDR3 is 15 residues long. CDR1 LGHDT and CDR2 YNNKEL come from the germline V gene (reference sequence). Trimming cost V 4 bases and J 9 bases; bases outside gene matches: 10. The CDR3 bases are TGTGCCAGCAGCCGGGGGGGACAGGGATTTGGTGAGCAGTTCTTC. It yields the protein CASSRGGQGFGEQFF.

This clonotype was found a few times. The chain couples TRBV20-1 to TRBJ2-7; TRBD1 matches at 8 bases. From germline, CDR1 is DFQATT and CDR2 SNEGSKA (reference sequence). This CDR3 is built from 16 residues. V dropped 6 bases and J dropped 7; count of bases not matched to a gene: 20. The CDR3 DNA is TGCAGTGCGACCGACAGGGGACCCCTCACCTACAATGAGCAGTACTTC. It translates to CSATDRGPLTYNEQYF.